This paragraph reports one TCR beta chain. Its antigen is not known. The ends were cut back, 0 bases at V and 4 bases at J, with 13 bases in the middle. This CDR3 has 16 residues. In germline, CDR1 is LGHNA, CDR2 YNFKEQ. RNA totalling roughly 0.45 to 1 ug underwent reverse transcription with random hexamers. Multiplex PCR with immunoSEQ amplified the TCR beta CDR3 across 54 Vbeta and 13 Jbeta. TCRdb reanalysed the immunoSEQ multiplex PCR reads using MiXCR and keeps one entry per CDR3 protein. The sample contains hundreds of thousands of distinct CDR3 sequences, about 95% of which appear only once. The sample comes from a study of CD8 T cells in Susac syndrome. Study-wide results and limits: Only a relatively small number of individuals were included in the TCR sequencing and HLA analysis.

TEMRA cells were enriched by FACS, while CD8+ and CD4+ T cells were obtained through a negative isolation that was performed magnetically. Sequenced input: CD4+ T cells from PBMCs. This TCR came from a human donor with Susac syndrome. The rearrangement uses TRBV4-2 and TRBJ1-5; D is unclear. CDR3 in DNA: TGTGCCAGCAGCCAAGATCACGGTAGGAGGAATCAGCCCCAGCATTTT. Translating it yields CASSQDHGRRNQPQHF.